The following is a T cell receptor beta chain sequence with its context. The entry originates in a study of shared clonotypes between healthy human individuals. Trimming cost V 5 bases and J 3 bases; bases outside gene matches: 8. From germline, CDR1 is SGHRS and CDR2 YFSETQ. This CDR3 spans 15 amino acids. The method was immunoSEQ multiplex PCR; TCRdb's version includes in-frame clones alone and lacks a portion of them. Of approximately 640,000 clones detected, approximately 79% appear once; the ten largest clones hold 1.5% to 2%. The gene calls are TRBV5-1 and TRBJ2-1; TRBD2 agrees at 7 bases. Source material: memory CD4+ T cells sorted from blood. Subset meaning: CD45RA-negative fraction. The clonotype was recovered from a woman in her thirties in good health. This chain's CDR3 is CASSLTSAGYNEQFF. Here the CDR3 DNA reads TGCGCCAGCAGTCTCACTAGCGCCGGCTACAATGAGCAGTTCTTC.